These 28 T cell receptor beta chains originate from one sample sequenced in a study of blood T cell repertoires in COVID-19. The table came from immunoSEQ multiplex PCR; TCRdb's copy has only in-frame clones and leaves some out. Here the sample spans about 180,000 clones, 80% to 90% being singletons. The sample taken for sequencing was peripheral blood. The receptor source for this set is a woman older than 75 with COVID-19, enrolled during active disease.

With regard to this clone: An end of the junction does not agree with germline; a read error may underlie this. CDR3 region: CASSVAGGTETQYF. The CDR3 region has the DNA TGTGCCAGCAGCGTAGCGGGAGGAACAGAGACCCAGTACTTC. The rearrangement joins TRBV7-9 to TRBJ2-5, with TRBD2 matching over 10 bases. The CDR3 contains 14 residues. CDR1 is SEHNR and CDR2 is FQNEAQ in the germline V gene (reference sequence). Using reference TRBV7-9 and TRBJ2-5 for the parts outside the CDR3, the full variable domain is DTGVSQNPRHKITKRGQNVTFRCDPISEHNRLYWYRQTLGQGPEFLTYFQNEAQLEKSRLLSDRFSAERPKGSFSTLEIQRTEQGDSAMYLCASSVAGGTETQYFGPGTRLLVL.

This rearrangement joins TRBV7-9 to TRBJ1-1; D gene uncertain. Germline CDR1 SEHNR, CDR2 FQNEAQ (reference sequence). Trimming took off 4 bases at V and 0 bases at J, with 12 bases between the two ends. This CDR3 has 15 amino acids. The CDR3 spells CASSSRRGVNTEAFF. For the CDR3, the DNA is TGTGCCAGCAGCTCCCGGAGAGGAGTGAACACTGAAGCTTTCTTT.

V gene TRBV4-1 combines with J gene TRBJ1-6; D gene uncertain. The CDR3 totals 13 residues. Germline loops: CDR1 MGHRA, CDR2 YSYEKL. V was trimmed by 0 bases and J by 10 bases, leaving 7 bases between them. DNA for the CDR3: TGCGCCAGCAGCCAAGATCGGGAGTCACCCCTCCACTTT. Its translation: CASSQDRESPLHF.

V and J are TRBV5-1 and TRBJ2-5, with TRBD1 identical over 7 bases. Germline CDR1 and CDR2: SGHRS and YFSETQ. V lost 0 bases and J lost 4; bases outside the gene matches: 0. The CDR3 length is 13 residues. This CDR3 reads CASSLEGAETQYF. For the CDR3, the DNA is TGCGCCAGCAGCTTGGAGGGGGCAGAGACCCAGTACTTC.

The rearrangement joins TRBV15 to TRBJ2-1, with 7 bases fitting TRBD2. The CDR3 loop spans 15 amino acids. Trimming removed 6 bases from V and 8 bases from J; junction bases left unmatched: 13. Germline V lookup: CDR1 LNHNV, CDR2 YYDKDF (reference sequence). CDR3 in amino acids: CATRGGAGKVHEQFF. DNA for the CDR3: TGTGCCACCAGGGGAGGAGCGGGAAAGGTCCATGAGCAGTTCTTC.

V gene TRBV5-6 combines with J gene TRBJ1-2; TRBD1 agrees at 7 bases. V gave up 2 bases and J gave up 7 bases; unmatched junction bases: 8. CDR3 length: 14 residues. Looked up from germline, CDR1 is SGHDT and CDR2 is YYEEEE. CDR3 coding DNA: TGTGCCAGCAGCTTCGGGCAGGGGGTTAGTGGCTACACCTTC. It specifies CASSFGQGVSGYTF.

The genes are TRBV27 and TRBJ1-5; the D gene is possibly TRBD1 (5 bases). Germline CDR1 MNHEY, CDR2 SMNVEV (reference sequence). The CDR3 totals 15 residues. The germline V and J ends were trimmed by 2 bases and 7 bases, with 15 bases remaining between them. DNA of the CDR3: TGTGCCAGCAGTTTACAGGGAACCTCTAGGCAGCCCCAGCATTTT. Protein product: CASSLQGTSRQPQHF.

The chain links TRBV4-2 to TRBJ2-7; a possible D gene is TRBD2 (6 bases). V was trimmed by 4 bases and J by 2 bases, leaving 12 bases between them. From germline, CDR1 is LGHNA and CDR2 YNFKEQ. CDR3 length: 14 residues. The CDR3 is CASSRDSSAYEQYF. As DNA, the CDR3 is TGTGCCAGCAGCCGGGACTCATCCGCCTACGAGCAGTACTTC.

This chain joins TRBV10-3 and TRBJ2-7; a weak D match, TRBD2 (7 bases). This CDR3 has 13 residues. Between the trimmed V and J ends, which lost 6 bases and 5 bases, there was a span of 14 bases. CDR1 is ENHRY, CDR2 SYGVKD, per germline. This CDR3 reads CAISFAGAHEQYF. CDR3 in DNA: TGTGCCATCAGCTTTGCGGGGGCTCACGAGCAGTACTTC.

The chain recombines TRBV15 with TRBJ2-7; D perhaps matches TRBD1 (6 bases). CDR1 and CDR2 from the germline V gene are LNHNV and YYDKDF (reference sequence). The CDR3 has 13 amino acids. Trimming removed 1 base at V and 3 bases at J, with 7 bases between. DNA for the CDR3: TGTGCCACCAGCAGAGTGGACAGCTACGAGCAGTACTTC. Translated: CATSRVDSYEQYF.

The chain employs TRBV14 and TRBJ2-2; D is perhaps TRBD1 (6 bases). Germline loops: CDR1 SGHDN, CDR2 FVKESK. This CDR3 has 14 amino acids. V lost 4 bases to trimming and J lost 6 bases, with 12 bases between them. The CDR3 bases are TGTGCCAGCAGCCCCTCCACAGGGTCCGGGGAGCTGTTTTTT. It translates to CASSPSTGSGELFF.

DNA of the CDR3: TGTGCCAGCAGTTTATCCACAGGTACCCTGGGAGCTTTCTTT. Translating it yields CASSLSTGTLGAFF. This chain connects TRBV28 to TRBJ1-1; TRBD1 is a possible D gene (5 bases). In germline, CDR1 is MDHEN, CDR2 SYDVKM. With 1 base removed from V and 10 bases from J, the gap between germline ends came to 16 bases. CDR3 length: 14 residues.

The V gene is TRBV19, the J gene TRBJ2-7; D is unresolved. V shed 3 bases and J shed 1 base, with 10 bases lying between them. The length of the CDR3 is 14 residues. Germline V CDR1 and CDR2: LNHDA, SQIVND (reference sequence). The CDR3 DNA follows: TGTGCCAGTAGTATTGGGCCGCTATCCTACGAGCAGTACTTC. This translates into CASSIGPLSYEQYF.

This clone was picked up one time. The chain carries TRBV7-9 and TRBJ2-2, with TRBD2 matching 11 bases. Per germline, CDR1 SEHNR and CDR2 FQNEAQ (reference sequence). With 4 bases clipped from V and 5 bases from J, the junction kept 6 bases outside the gene matches. This CDR3 has 16 amino acids. The CDR3 sequence is CASSSSSGRWTGELFF. CDR3 sequence (DNA): TGTGCCAGCAGCTCTTCTAGCGGGAGGTGGACCGGGGAGCTGTTTTTT.

The chain employs TRBV3-1 (or the pseudogene TRBV3-2) and TRBJ2-5, with unresolved D. Germline V gene sequence: CDR1 LGHDT, CDR2 YNNKEL (reference sequence). The CDR3 extends over 15 amino acids. Trimming left V 3 bases short and J 4 bases short, with 15 bases between. CDR3 residues: CASSHSGPTGETQYF. CDR3 DNA sequence: TGTGCCAGCAGCCATTCGGGTCCCACCGGAGAGACCCAGTACTTC.

The chain links TRBV27 to TRBJ2-1, with 11 positions matching TRBD2. This CDR3 comprises 15 residues. The germline gives CDR1 MNHEY, CDR2 SMNVEV (reference sequence). The V segment lost 3 bases and the J segment 9 bases; nucleotides outside the gene matches: 7. The CDR3 protein is CASSFLLAGVGEQFF. As DNA, the CDR3 is TGTGCCAGCAGTTTTCTACTAGCGGGAGTCGGTGAGCAGTTCTTC.

Worth noting for this clone: This sample also contains other DNA sequences that code for the same CDR3. This chain connects TRBV28 to TRBJ1-2, with 9 nucleotides matching TRBD1. V gave up 6 bases and J gave up 2 bases; unmatched junction bases: 1. The CDR3 sequence is 13 residues long. Germline CDR1 is MDHEN and CDR2 is SYDVKM. Written as DNA, the CDR3 is TGTGCCAGCAGAGGGACAGGGAACTATGGCTACACCTTC. It specifies CASRGTGNYGYTF.

This rearrangement joins TRBV3-1 (or the pseudogene TRBV3-2) to TRBJ2-1, with 12 nucleotides matching TRBD2. From germline, CDR1 is LGHDT and CDR2 YNNKEL (reference sequence). With V trimmed by 4 bases and J by 4 bases, 11 bases remained unmatched. The CDR3 has 18 amino acids. CDR3 sequence (DNA): TGTGCCAGCAGCCTACGGACTAGCGGGGCCTTAATTTACAATGAGCAGTTCTTC. This encodes CASSLRTSGALIYNEQFF.

This chain links TRBV2 with TRBJ2-1; 7 nucleotides align to TRBD2. Germline CDR1 SNHLY, CDR2 FYNNEI. CDR3 length: 15 residues. V trimming: 6 bases; J trimming: 0 bases; junction bases outside the gene matches: 5. This chain's CDR3 is CASRIAGNSYNEQFF. In DNA, the CDR3 is TGTGCCAGCAGGATAGCGGGCAACTCCTACAATGAGCAGTTCTTC.

The CDR3 region is CASSRGATNEKLFF. The CDR3 DNA reads as TGTGCCAGTAGTCGGGGGGCAACTAATGAAAAACTGTTTTTT. The chain has TRBV19 and TRBJ1-4, with D possibly being TRBD1 (5 bases). With 5 bases removed from V and 0 bases from J, the gap between germline ends came to 7 bases. The V gene's germline CDR1 is LNHDA and CDR2 SQIVND (reference sequence). CDR3 length equals 14 residues. The whole variable domain, filled in from reference TRBV19 and TRBJ1-4, reads DGGITQSPKYLFRKEGQNVTLSCEQNLNHDAMYWYRQDPGQGLRLIYYSQIVNDFQKGDIAEGYSVSREKKESFPLTVTSAQKNPTAFYLCASSRGATNEKLFFGSGTQLSVL.

This clone has more than one count but fewer than ten. The chain uses TRBV10-3 and TRBJ1-6, with D unclear. Trimming removed 4 bases at V and 5 bases at J, with 9 bases between. Germline CDR1 is ENHRY and CDR2 is SYGVKD. This CDR3 region has 14 residues. CDR3 loop: CAISVSRDNSPLHF. CDR3 coding DNA: TGTGCCATCAGTGTTAGCCGGGATAATTCACCCCTCCACTTT.

This chain connects TRBV5-6 to TRBJ1-2; D call uncertain. The CDR3 loop spans 16 amino acids. Germline CDR1 is SGHDT and CDR2 is YYEEEE. Trimming cost V 3 bases and J 4 bases, with 19 bases left between them. CDR3 sequence (DNA): TGTGCCAGCAGCTCTGGAGGGCGACTACTATCCTATGGCTACACCTTC. Encoded protein: CASSSGGRLLSYGYTF.

The chain uses TRBV7-9 and TRBJ1-6; TRBD1 aligns across 8 bases. Germline V gene data show CDR1 as SEHNR and CDR2 as FQNEAQ (reference sequence). The CDR3 loop spans 14 amino acids. Unmatched junction bases numbered 4, after V lost 5 bases and J lost 7 bases. DNA of the CDR3: TGTGCCAGCAGCCAGACAGGGGTGAATTCACCCCTCCACTTT. It is translated as CASSQTGVNSPLHF.

The rearrangement joins TRBV3-1 (or the pseudogene TRBV3-2) to TRBJ2-1, with 8 nucleotides matching TRBD1. CDR1 LGHDT and CDR2 YNNKEL come from the germline V gene (reference sequence). This CDR3 contains 14 residues. Trimming took 8 bases from V and 10 from J; bases not matched to a gene: 13. The CDR3 spells CASRSTGVVWEQFF. The CDR3 nucleotides are TGTGCCAGCCGCTCGACAGGGGTTGTTTGGGAGCAGTTCTTC.

The J gene is TRBJ1-3, the V gene TRBV6-5, with a possible D match to TRBD1 (5 bases). Trimming pared 10 bases from V and 7 bases from J, leaving 20 bases between. This CDR3 has 14 amino acids. In germline, CDR1 is MNHEY, CDR2 SVGAGI. The CDR3 DNA reads as TGTGCCACCAACGACGGGGGAGTTGGGAACACCATATATTTT. Translation: CATNDGGVGNTIYF.

The chain recombines TRBV5-5 with TRBJ2-3, with a weak D call TRBD2 (7 bases). Germline CDR1 SGHKS, CDR2 YYEKEE (reference sequence). V shed 2 bases and J shed 0 bases, with 10 bases lying between them. The CDR3 contains 15 residues. Written as DNA, the CDR3 is TGTGCCAGCAGCTTTAGGGGGGGCAGCACAGATACGCAGTATTTT. Translating gives CASSFRGGSTDTQYF.

V and J are TRBV6-2 or TRBV6-3 and TRBJ2-5; TRBD2 agrees at 12 bases. Looked up from germline, CDR1 is MNHEY and CDR2 is SVGEGT. This CDR3 has 16 amino acids. J was trimmed by 4 bases and V by 3 bases; bases with no gene match: 6. This CDR3 reads CASSYGPSGGAETQYF. The CDR3 DNA follows: TGTGCCAGCAGTTATGGTCCTAGCGGGGGGGCAGAGACCCAGTACTTC.

CDR3 residues: CASSLRGGIYNSPLHF. The CDR3, as DNA: TGTGCCAGCAGCCTCAGGGGCGGAATCTATAATTCACCCCTCCACTTT. This sequence joins TRBV14 and TRBJ1-6; weak D call: TRBD1 (6 bases). With 4 bases removed from V and 3 bases from J, the gap between germline ends came to 13 bases. Germline values: CDR1 SGHDN, CDR2 FVKESK. This CDR3 has 16 residues.